This T cell receptor beta chain was sequenced during a study of T cells in Graves' hyperthyroidism and ophthalmopathy (dated by TCRdb to between 2019 and 2020). In terms of the full investigation: A discovery cohort of 95 to 100 patients, approximately 45 with Graves' ophthalmopathy and over 55 with stable Graves' hyperthyroidism, was used to find distinguishing TCR V-J signatures. The 75 to 100 discovery patients were randomly split 7:3 into training and test sets. TCR Vbeta CDR3 sequencing of around 130 peripheral blood samples (fewer than 45 ophthalmopathy, 75 hyperthyroidism and some 17 progressor patients) is reported in the paper. In addition, the study compared T-cell repertoires in thyroid tissue and in blood from five to seven Graves' hyperthyroidism patients. After blood sampling, hyperthyroidism patients were treated with methimazole at a starting dose of 30 mg daily, and ophthalmopathy patients were treated with high-dose intravenous methylprednisolone. Prospective prediction of ophthalmopathy was tested in an independent validation cohort of some 19 hyperthyroidism patients and some 17 patients who later progressed to ophthalmopathy. General findings and caveats noted by the study authors: A model built on a 13 V-J signature distinguished ophthalmopathy from stable hyperthyroidism, reaching roughly 88% sensitivity and 81.08% specificity in cross-validation and 80%/75% in testing. Most expanded thyroid clonotypes (frequency above 0.001) were also detected in blood, a finding suggesting that blood repertoires may reflect thyroid immune responses. In validation, progression to ophthalmopathy was predicted by the model with about 70% sensitivity and around 76% specificity, a median of around 6.5 months before onset. No statistical method was used to fix the sample size in advance, and group allocation was not hidden from the investigators.

As concerns this clonotype: Its antigen is not yet known. Base quality data are lacking; no much larger clone is found one base away.

Per the germline V gene, ENHRY is the CDR1 and SYGVKD is the CDR2. The junction shows trimming of 6 bases on V and 8 bases on J, and the gene matches do not reach 11 bases of it. Measured from the cysteine to the phenylalanine, the CDR3 is 15 residues long. Just CDR3 DNA is preserved here, 45 bases in frame from base 1. The study excluded patients with uncontrolled infections, other autoimmune diseases, pregnancy or lactation. Diagnoses relied on clinical symptoms, serum thyroxine and TRAb, thyroid ultrasound and orbital computed tomography. Trizol reagent was used to extract total RNA, and RNA quality was then checked on an Agilent 2100 Bioanalyzer. The TCR beta CDR3 regions were amplified from RNA transcripts. The TCR CDR3 was subjected to a first round of RT-PCR using the HTBI primer set and the Qiagen OneStep RT-PCR kit. Libraries were constructed in a second round of multiplex PCR, after which size selection and purification were performed. The libraries were sequenced on an Illumina HiSeq2000 using paired-end 100 bp reads. In the original analysis: SOAPnuke was used to process the raw data, removing reads that contained adapters or uncalled bases, had a mean Phred below 15, or lacked an exact match to the constant primer or identifier. High-quality paired reads were merged with COPE v1.2.5, and unique nucleotide sequences were defined as clonotypes. MiTCR v1.1 was used to align the clonotypes against IMGT TRBV, TRBD and TRBJ reference segments. Only V-J combinations with frequency above 0.0001, covering 99% to 99.2% of repertoires, were analysed. The TCS score was defined as F50 (clonal expansion) divided by E x V (chaos), with BLOSUM62-based TCRdist calculated between CDR3 peptides within each V-J. Welch's t-statistics and random forest reduced roughly 530 V-J features to 10 to 15, which were used in a naive Bayes classifier (R e1071). The similarity between thyroid and blood repertoires was quantified using the Morisita-Horn index. TCRdb passed the public sequencing reads through fastp at Q25 and MiXCR, retaining productive beta sequences. Rows with a matching CDR3 protein are joined into one entry that keeps the most common DNA and genes. The authors' filters were not applied to this entry. The sample includes approximately 700,000 distinct CDR3 sequences, with just under 45% observed a single time. Less than 9% of the sample is held by the ten biggest clonotypes.

The material sequenced was peripheral blood or thyroid tissue (not recorded which). The rearranged segments are TRBV10-3 and TRBJ2-1; 9 bases in the middle match TRBD2. The receptor comes from an adult man with Graves' disease, either hyperthyroidism or ophthalmopathy (not recorded which). The nucleotide sequence is given as TGTGCCATCAGAGGACCGGGACTAGCCGAAGATGAGCAGTTCTTC. Translated, this is CAIRGPGLAEDEQFF.